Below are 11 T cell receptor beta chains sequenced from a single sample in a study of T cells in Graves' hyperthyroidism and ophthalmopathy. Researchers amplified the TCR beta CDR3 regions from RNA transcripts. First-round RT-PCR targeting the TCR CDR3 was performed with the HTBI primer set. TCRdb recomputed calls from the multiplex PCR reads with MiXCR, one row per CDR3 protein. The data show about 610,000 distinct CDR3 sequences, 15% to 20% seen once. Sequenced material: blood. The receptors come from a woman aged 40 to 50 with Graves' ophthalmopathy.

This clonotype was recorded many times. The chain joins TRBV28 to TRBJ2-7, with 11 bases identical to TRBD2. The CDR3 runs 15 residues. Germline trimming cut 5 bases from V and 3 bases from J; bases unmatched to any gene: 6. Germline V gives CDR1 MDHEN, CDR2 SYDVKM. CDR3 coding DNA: TGTGCCAGCAGTCAAGTAGCGGGAGGGCTCTACGAGCAGTACTTC. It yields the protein CASSQVAGGLYEQYF.

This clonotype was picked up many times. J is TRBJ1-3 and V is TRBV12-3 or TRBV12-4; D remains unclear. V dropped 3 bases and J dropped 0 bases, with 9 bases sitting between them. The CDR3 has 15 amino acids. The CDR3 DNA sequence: TGTGCCAGCAGTTTGCAGCTACTCTCTGGAAACACCATATATTTT. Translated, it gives CASSLQLLSGNTIYF.

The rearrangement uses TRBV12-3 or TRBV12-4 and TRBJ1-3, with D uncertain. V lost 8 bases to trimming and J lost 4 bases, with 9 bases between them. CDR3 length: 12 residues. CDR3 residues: CASALAGNTIYF. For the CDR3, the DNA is TGTGCCAGCGCCCTGGCAGGAAACACCATATATTTT.

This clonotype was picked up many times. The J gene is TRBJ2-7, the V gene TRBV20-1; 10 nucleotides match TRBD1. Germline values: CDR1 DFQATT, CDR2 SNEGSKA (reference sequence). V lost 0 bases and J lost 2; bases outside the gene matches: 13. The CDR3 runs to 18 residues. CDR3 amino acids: CSARDRDRGTSAPYEQYF. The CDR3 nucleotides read TGCAGTGCTAGAGACCGGGACAGGGGCACTAGCGCTCCCTACGAGCAGTACTTC.

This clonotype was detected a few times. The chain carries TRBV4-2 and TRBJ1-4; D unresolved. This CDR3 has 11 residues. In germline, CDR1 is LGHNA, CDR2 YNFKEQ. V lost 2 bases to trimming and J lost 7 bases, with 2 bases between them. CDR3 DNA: TGTGCCAGCAGCCAATTTGAAAAACTGTTTTTT. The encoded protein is CASSQFEKLFF.

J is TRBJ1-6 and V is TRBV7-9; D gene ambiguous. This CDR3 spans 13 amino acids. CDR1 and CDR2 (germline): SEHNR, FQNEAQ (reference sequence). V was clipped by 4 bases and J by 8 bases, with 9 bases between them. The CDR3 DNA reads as TGTGCCAGCAGCTCGAGGGTGGATTCACCCCTCCACTTT. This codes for CASSSRVDSPLHF.

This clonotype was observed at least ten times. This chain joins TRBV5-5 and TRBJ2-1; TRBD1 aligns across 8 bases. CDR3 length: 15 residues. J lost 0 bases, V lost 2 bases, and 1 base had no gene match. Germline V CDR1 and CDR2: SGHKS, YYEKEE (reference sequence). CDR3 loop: CASSFTGGSYNEQFF. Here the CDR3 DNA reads TGTGCCAGCAGCTTTACAGGGGGCTCCTACAATGAGCAGTTCTTC.

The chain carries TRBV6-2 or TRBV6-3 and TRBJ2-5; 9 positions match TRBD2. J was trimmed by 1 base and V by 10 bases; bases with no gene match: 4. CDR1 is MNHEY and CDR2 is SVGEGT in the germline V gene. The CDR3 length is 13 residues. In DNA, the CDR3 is TGTGCCAATGGAGCGGGGGGCCAAGAGACCCAGTACTTC. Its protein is CANGAGGQETQYF.

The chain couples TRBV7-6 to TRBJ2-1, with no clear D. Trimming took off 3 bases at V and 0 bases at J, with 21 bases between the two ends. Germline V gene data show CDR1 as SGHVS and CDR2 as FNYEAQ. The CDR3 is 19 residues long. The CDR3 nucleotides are TGTGCCAGCAGCTTCCGCCTTTCCCAGGATGTATACTCCTACAATGAGCAGTTCTTC. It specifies CASSFRLSQDVYSYNEQFF.

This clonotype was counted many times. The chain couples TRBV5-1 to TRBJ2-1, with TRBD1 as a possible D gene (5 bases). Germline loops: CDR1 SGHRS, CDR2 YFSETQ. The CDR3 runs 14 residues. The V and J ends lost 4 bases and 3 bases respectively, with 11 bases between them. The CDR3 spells CASSLGQNYNEQFF. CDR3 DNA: TGCGCCAGCAGCCTGGGGCAGAACTACAATGAGCAGTTCTTC.

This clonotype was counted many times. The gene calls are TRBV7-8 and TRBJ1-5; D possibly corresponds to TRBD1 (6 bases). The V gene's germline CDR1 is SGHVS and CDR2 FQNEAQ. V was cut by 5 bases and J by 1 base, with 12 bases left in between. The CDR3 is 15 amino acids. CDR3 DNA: TGTGCCAGCAGCCGAGGGGGGGAAAGCAATCAGCCCCAGCATTTT. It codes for CASSRGGESNQPQHF.